Below are 2 T cell receptor beta chains sequenced from a single sample in a study of cytomegalovirus exposure and HLA in healthy donors. The PCR was carried out with 60 Vbeta primers and 13 Jbeta primers. Sequencing used immunoSEQ multiplex PCR; TCRdb keeps in-frame clones, though not all of them. Among around 130,000 clones listed, about 85% were seen once. The specimen sequenced was PBMCs. The receptors were sampled from a boy younger than 18 in good health and CMV-seronegative.

The J gene is TRBJ2-7, the V gene TRBV18, with 7 bases lining up with TRBD2. There are 15 residues in the CDR3. J gave up 3 bases and V 3 bases, and 8 bases lay outside the gene matches. CDR1 KGHSH and CDR2 LQKENI come from the germline V gene. The CDR3 here is CASSPGLAESYEQYF. As DNA, the CDR3 is TGTGCCAGCTCACCTGGGCTAGCGGAAAGCTACGAGCAGTACTTC. The full variable domain, completed using reference TRBV18 and TRBJ2-7, is NAGVMQNPRHLVRRRGQEARLRCSPMKGHSHVYWYRQLPEEGLKFMVYLQKENIIDESGMPKERFSAEFPKEGPSILRIQQVVRGDSAAYFCASSPGLAESYEQYFGPGTRLTVT.

The rearrangement joins TRBV6-6 to TRBJ2-2; TRBD1 aligns across 7 bases. Losses at the gene ends were 3 bases for V and 4 bases for J; bases not matched to a gene: 8. Germline values: CDR1 MNHNY, CDR2 SVGAGI (reference sequence). The CDR3 is 16 residues long. DNA of the CDR3: TGTGCCAGCAGTTATAAGGGGGCGGGTGGCACCGGGGAGCTGTTTTTT. It specifies CASSYKGAGGTGELFF.